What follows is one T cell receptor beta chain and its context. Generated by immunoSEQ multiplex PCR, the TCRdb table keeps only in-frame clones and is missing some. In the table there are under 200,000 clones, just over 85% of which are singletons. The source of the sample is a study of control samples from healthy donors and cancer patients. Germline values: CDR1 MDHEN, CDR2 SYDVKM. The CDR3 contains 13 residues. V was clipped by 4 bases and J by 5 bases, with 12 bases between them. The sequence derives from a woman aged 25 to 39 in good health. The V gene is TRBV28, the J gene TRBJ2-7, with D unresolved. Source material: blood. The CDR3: CASSSPVTDEQYF. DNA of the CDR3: TGTGCCAGCAGTTCCCCCGTTACGGACGAGCAGTACTTC.